This entry describes one T cell receptor beta chain. The CDR3 is made up of 15 amino acids. The germline V and J ends were trimmed by 3 bases and 2 bases, with 14 bases remaining between them. CDR1 is SGDLS and CDR2 is YYNGEE in the germline V gene. Participant-given clinical history determined each cohort assignment. The record originates from a study of blood T cell repertoires in COVID-19. Here immunoSEQ multiplex PCR was the method, and the copy in TCRdb shows in-frame clones only, minus some. The table includes hundreds of thousands of clones, around 89% detected once. The sample was PBMCs or T cells enriched from blood (not recorded which). This TCR came from a woman under 30 who had recovered from COVID-19. V usage is TRBV9 and J usage is TRBJ1-1; possibly TRBD1 for D (5 bases). The CDR3 reads CASSGREGVNTEAFF. DNA for the CDR3: TGTGCCAGCAGCGGGAGGGAAGGGGTAAACACTGAAGCTTTCTTT.